This T cell receptor beta chain was documented in a study of spatial heterogeneity in lung cancer. On the study more broadly: Raw-read counts averaged over ten per unique TCR and UMI combination.

The CDR3 is made up of 17 amino acids. CDR1 is SEHNR, CDR2 FQNEAQ, per germline (reference sequence). Trimming took 2 bases from V and 8 from J; bases not matched to a gene: 12. All TCR cDNA molecules were individually tagged with a unique molecular identifier. Each CDR3 protein is one row after TCRdb ran MiXCR on the 5' RACE reads. The data contain approximately 12,000 distinct CDR3 sequences, roughly 6.2% of them singletons. Time point meaning: sample taken at primary tumor resection. Unsorted tumor, nontumor lung tissue or cryopreserved PBMC supplied the whole RNA. This clonotype was recorded many times.

The sequence derives from a male donor with early-stage non-small cell lung cancer. Sequenced material: normal lung tissue next to the tumor, taken at surgery. V usage is TRBV7-9 and J usage is TRBJ2-1; 10 bases agree with TRBD1. The CDR3 DNA sequence: TGTGCCAGCAGCTTATTCGATGGGACAGGGGAGGTAGATGAGCAGTTCTTC. As protein: CASSLFDGTGEVDEQFF.